These 14 T cell receptor beta chains originate from one sample sequenced in a study of human T cells and chemical hapten exposure (dated by TCRdb to the early 2020s). This sample's time point label indicates: pre-sensitization, week 0. Interpreted using the paper, the treatment or condition label stands for: therapeutic diphenylcyclopropenone sensitization with weekly scalp DPC. Library preparation used RACE. Sequencing instrument: NextSeq 500. TCRdb reprocessed the public reads (quality trimming at Q25 with fastp, clone calling with MiXCR) and kept in-frame beta chains. Duplicate CDR3 protein sequences are folded into a single record with the most common DNA and genes. The sample yields tens of thousands of distinct CDR3 sequences; roughly 12% were counted once. 4.5% to 6% of the sample is in the top ten clones. Material: whole blood, obtained in connection with sensitization to the hapten diphenylcyclopropenone (DPC). Receptors originate from a woman between 25 and 40 years old with alopecia areata. Some clones in this sample may be carry-over from other donors' samples.

In its sample, this clonotype was seen many times. This sequence joins TRBV7-6 and TRBJ2-7, with D hard to call. Looked up from germline, CDR1 is SGHVS and CDR2 is FNYEAQ. The germline V and J ends were trimmed by 0 bases and 6 bases, with 15 bases remaining between them. The length of the CDR3 is 15 residues. The DNA of the CDR3 is TGTGCCAGCAGCTTAGCATTTGACTTAGGGTTCGAGCAGTACTTC. It codes for CASSLAFDLGFEQYF.

This clonotype came up many times. The J gene is TRBJ2-2, the V gene TRBV28; D possibly corresponds to TRBD2 (6 bases). Germline CDR1 is MDHEN and CDR2 is SYDVKM. The ends were cut back, 3 bases at V and 2 bases at J, with 13 bases in the middle. This CDR3 has 16 amino acids. The CDR3 DNA is TGTGCCAGCAGTTTTATACCCGGGAGCAACACCGGGGAGCTGTTTTTT. Its protein is CASSFIPGSNTGELFF.

This clonotype was counted ten times or more. The chain combines TRBV5-1 with TRBJ2-7; possible D gene TRBD1, 5 bases. Germline V CDR1 and CDR2: SGHRS, YFSETQ. V was cut by 3 bases and J by 5 bases, with 12 bases left in between. The CDR3 has 13 amino acids. DNA for the CDR3: TGCGCCAGCAGCTATGACTCAGGGCACGAGCAGTACTTC. Translating gives CASSYDSGHEQYF.

Ten or more counts support this clonotype. The chain links TRBV19 to TRBJ1-1, with a tentative D call TRBD1 (6 bases). Germline V lookup: CDR1 LNHDA, CDR2 SQIVND (reference sequence). The CDR3 is made up of 19 amino acids. Trimming took 11 bases from V and 0 from J, leaving 31 bases between them. The CDR3 region is CAVIVTRGRYSGLNTEAFF. The CDR3 DNA sequence: TGTGCCGTAATAGTGACCAGGGGCCGCTATAGTGGGTTGAACACTGAAGCTTTCTTT. Variable domain in full (rest from reference TRBV19 and TRBJ1-1): DGGITQSPKYLFRKEGQNVTLSCEQNLNHDAMYWYRQDPGQGLRLIYYSQIVNDFQKGDIAEGYSVSREKKESFPLTVTSAQKNPTAFYLCAVIVTRGRYSGLNTEAFFGQGTRLTVV.

This clonotype was seen repeatedly, ten times or more. The chain combines TRBV3-1 with TRBJ1-1, with D possibly being TRBD1 (5 bases). Trimming left V 5 bases short and J 1 base short, with 11 bases between. This CDR3 has 14 amino acids. Germline-derived CDR1 and CDR2 are LGHDT and YNNKEL (reference sequence). CDR3 nucleotide sequence: TGTGCCAGCAGCGTCCGGGGCCCGAACACTGAAGCTTTCTTT. Its translation is CASSVRGPNTEAFF.

This clonotype was seen many times. The chain links TRBV24-1 to TRBJ2-3, with 10 bases fitting TRBD2. CDR3 length: 17 residues. Germline trimming cut 5 bases from V and 2 bases from J; bases unmatched to any gene: 9. From germline, CDR1 is KGHDR and CDR2 SFDVKD. The CDR3 nucleotides are TGTGCCACCAGTGCCGCCGGACTAGCGGATGACACAGATACGCAGTATTTT. As protein: CATSAAGLADDTDTQYF.

The chain combines TRBV11-2 with TRBJ2-7, with D hard to call. This CDR3 spans 11 amino acids. Germline CDR1 reads SGHAT; CDR2 reads FQNNGV. Trimming shortened V by 4 bases and J by 1 base, and 2 bases separated the two germline ends. The CDR3 DNA sequence: TGTGCCAGCAGCTGGTCCTACGAGCAGTACTTC. Its protein product is CASSWSYEQYF.

This clonotype has more than one count but fewer than ten. The chain recombines TRBV28 with TRBJ1-2; no clear D. Germline V lookup: CDR1 MDHEN, CDR2 SYDVKM. The CDR3 sequence is 13 residues long. Trimming took 8 bases from V and 2 from J, leaving 12 bases between them. CDR3 nucleotides: TGTGCCAGCTATCCGAGTCGGAACTATGGCTACACCTTC. Its translation: CASYPSRNYGYTF.

The V call is TRBV6-2 or TRBV6-3, the J call TRBJ2-7; weak D call: TRBD1 (6 bases). Looked up from germline, CDR1 is MNHEY and CDR2 is SVGEGT. CDR3 length: 15 residues. V was cut by 7 bases and J by 0 bases, with 16 bases left in between. CDR3 sequence: CASTYRGSGSYEQYF. DNA of the CDR3: TGTGCCAGCACTTATAGGGGGTCCGGCTCCTACGAGCAGTACTTC.

In this sample, this clonotype turned up many times. The rearrangement uses TRBV10-3 and TRBJ2-1, with a possible D match to TRBD2 (6 bases). The CDR3 spans 17 residues. Per germline, CDR1 ENHRY and CDR2 SYGVKD. The germline V and J ends were trimmed by 5 bases and 7 bases, with 24 bases remaining between them. Here the CDR3 reads CAISFPTAGLNRNEQFF. The CDR3 bases are TGTGCCATCAGTTTTCCTACGGCGGGACTTAATAGGAATGAGCAGTTCTTC.

Note on this clonotype: A much more abundant neighbour one base away suggests this may be a read error. CDR3 loop: CATSLGASSNEQFF. The CDR3 nucleotides read TGTGCCACCAGCTTAGGGGCTAGCAGCAATGAGCAGTTCTTC. The gene calls are TRBV11-3 and TRBJ2-1; possibly TRBD1 or TRBD2 for D (5 bases each). The CDR3 length is 14 residues. Per germline, CDR1 SGHNT and CDR2 YENEEA.

The chain links TRBV5-4 to TRBJ1-3, with D perhaps matching TRBD1 (6 bases). Germline V gene sequence: CDR1 SGHNT, CDR2 YYREEE (reference sequence). There are 14 residues in the CDR3. The ends were cut back, 4 bases at V and 5 bases at J, with 13 bases in the middle. The CDR3 here is CASSLLGARNTIYF. The CDR3 DNA reads TGTGCCAGCAGCCTACTGGGGGCAAGAAACACCATATATTTT.

This clonotype showed up just a few times. The CDR3 DNA sequence: TGTGCCTGGAGTGCTAGCGATGAGCAGTTCTTC. Its translation: CAWSASDEQFF. V gene TRBV30 combines with J gene TRBJ2-1; weak D call: TRBD2 (6 bases). V was trimmed by 1 base and J by 8 bases, leaving 6 bases between them. CDR3 length: 11 residues. Looked up from germline, CDR1 is GTSNPN and CDR2 is SVGIG (reference sequence).

This clonotype showed up many times. V and J are TRBV7-2 and TRBJ2-7; TRBD1 might be the D (6 bases). Germline loops: CDR1 SGHTA, CDR2 FQGNSA. Trimming took 5 bases from V and 3 from J, leaving 17 bases between them. The CDR3 consists of 15 residues. The CDR3 reads CASSRDNGGLYEQYF. The CDR3 region has the DNA TGTGCCAGCAGCCGGGACAACGGTGGACTCTACGAGCAGTACTTC.